Here is one TCR beta chain with its context. The antigen is not known. The source of the sample is a study of T cells in localized non-small cell lung cancer. The repertoire was sequenced with immunoSEQ multiplex PCR; TCRdb's copy has only in-frame clones and lacks some. The sample holds roughly 16,000 clones, approximately 85% seen once. Whole-study results and caveats: There was higher T cell clonality in uninvolved adjacent lung than in tumor, and it was highest there. Longer overall survival accompanied higher blood T cell density. Sequence data derive from only one tumor region, so heterogeneity remains possible.

The germline V gene encodes CDR1 MDHEN and CDR2 SYDVKM. V lost 4 bases and J lost 3, with 11 bases in between. CDR3 length: 14 residues. This chain uses TRBV28 with TRBJ2-3, with D possibly TRBD1 on 5 matching bases. This material consisted of peripheral blood, taken before any cancer treatment. The sequence derives from a male donor older than 55 with stage I lung adenocarcinoma. The CDR3 DNA follows: TGTGCCAGCAGTTCCCAAGGGGATACAGATACGCAGTATTTT. It translates to CASSSQGDTDTQYF.